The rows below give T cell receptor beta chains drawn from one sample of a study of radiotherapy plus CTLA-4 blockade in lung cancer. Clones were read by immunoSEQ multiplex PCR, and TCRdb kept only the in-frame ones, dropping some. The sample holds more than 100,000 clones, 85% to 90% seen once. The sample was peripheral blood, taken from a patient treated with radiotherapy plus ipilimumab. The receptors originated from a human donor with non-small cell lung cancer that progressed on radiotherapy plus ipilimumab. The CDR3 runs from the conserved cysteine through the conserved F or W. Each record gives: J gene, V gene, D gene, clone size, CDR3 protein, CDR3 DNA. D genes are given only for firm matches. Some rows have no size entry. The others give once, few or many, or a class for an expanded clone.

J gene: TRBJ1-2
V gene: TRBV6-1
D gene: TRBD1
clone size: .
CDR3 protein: CASSESGTGGARYTF
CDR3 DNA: TGTGCCAGCAGTGAGTCTGGGACAGGGGGCGCGAGATACACCTTC

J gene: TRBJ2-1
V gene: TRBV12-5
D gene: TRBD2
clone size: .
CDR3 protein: CASGLMAGVSNEQFF
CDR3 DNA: TGTGCTAGTGGTTTAATGGCGGGAGTGTCCAATGAGCAGTTCTTC

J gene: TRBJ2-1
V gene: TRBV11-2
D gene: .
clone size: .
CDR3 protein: CASSPRESHNEQFF
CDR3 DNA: TGTGCCAGCAGCCCCCGGGAGTCTCACAATGAGCAGTTCTTC

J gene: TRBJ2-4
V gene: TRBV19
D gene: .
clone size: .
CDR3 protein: CASSWGKNIQYF
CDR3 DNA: TGTGCCAGTAGTTGGGGGAAAAACATTCAGTACTTC

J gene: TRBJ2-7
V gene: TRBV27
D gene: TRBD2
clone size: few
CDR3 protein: CASSLSGLAIYEQYF
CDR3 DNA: TGTGCCAGCAGTCTATCGGGACTAGCGATCTACGAGCAGTACTTC

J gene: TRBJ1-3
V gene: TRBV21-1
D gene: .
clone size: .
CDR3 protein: CAPGRLNTIYF
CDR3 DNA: TGTGCCCCCGGGCGTTTGAACACCATATATTTT

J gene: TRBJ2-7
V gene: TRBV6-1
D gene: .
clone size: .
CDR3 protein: CASFPRGGPYEQYF
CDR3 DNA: TGTGCCAGCTTCCCCAGGGGCGGTCCCTACGAGCAGTACTTC

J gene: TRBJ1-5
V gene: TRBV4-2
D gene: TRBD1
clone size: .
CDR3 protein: CASSPRDRGPRGSQPQHF
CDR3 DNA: TGTGCCAGCAGCCCCCGGGACAGGGGGCCGCGAGGATCTCAGCCCCAGCATTTT

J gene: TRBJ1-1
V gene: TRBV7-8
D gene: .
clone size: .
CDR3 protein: CASSLRGNTEAFF
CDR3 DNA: TGTGCCAGCAGCTTAAGAGGAAACACTGAAGCTTTCTTT

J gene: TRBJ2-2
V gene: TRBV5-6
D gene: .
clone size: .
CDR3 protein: CASSSNRGELFF
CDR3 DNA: TGTGCCAGCAGCTCAAACCGGGGGGAGCTGTTTTTT

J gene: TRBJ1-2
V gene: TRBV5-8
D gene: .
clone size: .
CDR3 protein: CASSSDGPYGYTF
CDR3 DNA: TGTGCCAGCAGCTCGGACGGACCCTATGGCTACACCTTC

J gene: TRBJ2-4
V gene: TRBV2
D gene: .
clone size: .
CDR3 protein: CASSQGYKNIQYF
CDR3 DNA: TGTGCCAGCAGTCAAGGTTACAAAAACATTCAGTACTTC

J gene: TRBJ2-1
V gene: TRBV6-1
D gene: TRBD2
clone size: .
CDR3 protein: CASSGAGGYNEQFF
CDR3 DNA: TGTGCCAGCAGTGGAGCGGGAGGCTACAATGAGCAGTTCTTC

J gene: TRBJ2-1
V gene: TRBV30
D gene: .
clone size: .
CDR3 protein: CAWSGHNEQFF
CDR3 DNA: TGTGCCTGGAGTGGGCACAATGAGCAGTTCTTC

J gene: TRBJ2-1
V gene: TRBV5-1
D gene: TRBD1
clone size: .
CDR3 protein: CASSLRQGASYNEQFF
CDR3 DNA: TGCGCCAGCAGCTTAAGACAGGGCGCGTCCTACAATGAGCAGTTCTTC

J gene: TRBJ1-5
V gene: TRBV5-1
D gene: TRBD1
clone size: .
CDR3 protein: CASSRETGSQPQHF
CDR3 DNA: TGCGCCAGCAGCCGCGAGACAGGGAGCCAGCCCCAGCATTTT

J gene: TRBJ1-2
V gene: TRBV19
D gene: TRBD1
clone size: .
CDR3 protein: CASRQKTGLVYGYTF
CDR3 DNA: TGTGCCAGTAGACAAAAGACAGGGCTGGTCTATGGCTACACCTTC

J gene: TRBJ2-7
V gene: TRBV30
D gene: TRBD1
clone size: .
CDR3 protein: CAWDRGKVQYF
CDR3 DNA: TGTGCCTGGGACAGGGGAAAGGTGCAGTACTTC

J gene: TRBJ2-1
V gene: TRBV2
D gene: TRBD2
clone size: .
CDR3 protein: CANRLAGAFDEQFF
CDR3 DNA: TGTGCCAATAGACTAGCGGGAGCGTTTGATGAGCAGTTCTTC

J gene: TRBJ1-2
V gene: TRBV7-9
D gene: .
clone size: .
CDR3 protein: CASSPEGNYGYTF
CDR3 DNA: TGTGCCAGCAGTCCGGAAGGGAACTATGGCTACACCTTC

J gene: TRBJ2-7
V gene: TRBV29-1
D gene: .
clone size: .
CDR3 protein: CSVSLNYEQYF
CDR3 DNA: TGCAGCGTTTCCTTAAACTACGAGCAGTACTTC

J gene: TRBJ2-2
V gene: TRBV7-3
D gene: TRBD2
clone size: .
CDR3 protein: CASNPGRRELFF
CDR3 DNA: TGTGCCAGCAACCCCGGGAGGCGGGAGCTGTTTTTT

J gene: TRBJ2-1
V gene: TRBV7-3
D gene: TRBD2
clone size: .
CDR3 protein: CASSLLGTSGNEQFF
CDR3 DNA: TGTGCCAGCAGCTTACTCGGGACTAGCGGCAATGAGCAGTTCTTC

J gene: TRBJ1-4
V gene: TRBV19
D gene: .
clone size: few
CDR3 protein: CASSLRGGTNEKLFF
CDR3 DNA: TGTGCCAGTAGTCTCCGGGGTGGGACTAATGAAAAACTGTTTTTT

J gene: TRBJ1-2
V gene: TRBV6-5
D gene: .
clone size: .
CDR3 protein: CASSYRFDRVYGYTF
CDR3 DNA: TGTGCCAGCAGTTACCGATTCGACAGAGTCTATGGCTACACCTTC

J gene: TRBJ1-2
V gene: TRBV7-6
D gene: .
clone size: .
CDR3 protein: CASSLAVEGYGYTF
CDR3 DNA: TGTGCCAGCAGCTTAGCGGTGGAAGGCTATGGCTACACCTTC

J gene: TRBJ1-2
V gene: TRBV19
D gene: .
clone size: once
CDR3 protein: CASRTPNLGRYTF
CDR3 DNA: TGTGCCAGTAGGACACCTAATCTAGGGCGGTACACCTTC

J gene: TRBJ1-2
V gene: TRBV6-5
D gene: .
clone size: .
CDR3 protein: CASSELVRGARTF
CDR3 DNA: TGTGCCAGCAGTGAATTGGTTCGGGGGGCTAGAACCTTC

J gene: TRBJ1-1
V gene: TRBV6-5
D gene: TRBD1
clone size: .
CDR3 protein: CASRYRGLSEAFF
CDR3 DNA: TGTGCCAGCAGGTACAGGGGGCTGTCTGAAGCTTTCTTT

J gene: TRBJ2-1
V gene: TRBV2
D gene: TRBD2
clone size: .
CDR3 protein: CASRPTSAGEQFF
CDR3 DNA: TGTGCCAGCAGGCCGACTAGCGCGGGTGAGCAGTTCTTC

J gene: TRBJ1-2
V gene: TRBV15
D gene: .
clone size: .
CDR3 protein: CATSPRWNYGYTF
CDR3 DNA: TGTGCCACCAGCCCCCGTTGGAACTATGGCTACACCTTC

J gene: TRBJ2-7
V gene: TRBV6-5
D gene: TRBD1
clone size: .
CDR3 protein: CASSYDRAYEQYF
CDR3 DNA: TGTGCCAGCAGTTACGACAGGGCCTACGAGCAGTACTTC

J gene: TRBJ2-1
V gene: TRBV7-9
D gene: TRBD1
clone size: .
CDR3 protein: CASSFKDRGSGEQFF
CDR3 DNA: TGTGCCAGCAGCTTTAAGGACAGGGGGTCGGGGGAGCAGTTCTTC

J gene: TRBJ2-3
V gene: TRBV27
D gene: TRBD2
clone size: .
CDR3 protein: CATRTSGFFGDTQYF
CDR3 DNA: TGTGCCACCAGGACTAGCGGTTTCTTCGGGGATACGCAGTATTTT

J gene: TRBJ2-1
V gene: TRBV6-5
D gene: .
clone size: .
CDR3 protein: CASKVGPRLNNEQFF
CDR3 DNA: TGTGCCAGCAAGGTGGGACCGCGGTTAAACAATGAGCAGTTCTTC

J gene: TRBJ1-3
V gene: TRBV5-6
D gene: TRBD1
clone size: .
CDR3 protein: CASSRKGASYGNTIYF
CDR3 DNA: TGTGCCAGCAGCCGTAAGGGGGCTTCCTATGGAAACACCATATATTTT

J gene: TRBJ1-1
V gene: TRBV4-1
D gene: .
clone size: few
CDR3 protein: CASSQPDRPNTEAFF
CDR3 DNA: TGCGCCAGCAGCCAACCCGACAGGCCGAACACTGAAGCTTTCTTT

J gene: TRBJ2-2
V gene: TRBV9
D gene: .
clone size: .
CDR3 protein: CASSVSARLATGELFF
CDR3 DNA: TGTGCCAGCAGCGTAAGCGCCCGGCTAGCGACCGGGGAGCTGTTTTTT

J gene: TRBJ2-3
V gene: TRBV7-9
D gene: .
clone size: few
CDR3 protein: CASTLGGLGDTQYF
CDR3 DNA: TGTGCCAGCACGCTGGGGGGACTGGGGGATACGCAGTATTTT

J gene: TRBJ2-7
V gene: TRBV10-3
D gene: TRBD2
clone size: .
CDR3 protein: CAISGETSGTYEQYF
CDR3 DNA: TGTGCCATCAGTGGAGAGACTAGCGGAACCTACGAGCAGTACTTC

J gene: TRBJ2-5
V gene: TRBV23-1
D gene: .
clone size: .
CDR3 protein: CARNLKETQYF
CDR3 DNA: TGCGCCAGAAACTTGAAGGAGACCCAGTACTTC

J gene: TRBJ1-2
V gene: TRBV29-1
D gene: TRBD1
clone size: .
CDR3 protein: CSVEHRGYGYTF
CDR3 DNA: TGCAGCGTTGAACACAGGGGCTATGGCTACACCTTC